Listed below are T cell receptor beta chains from one sample, sequenced in a study of cytomegalovirus exposure and HLA in healthy donors. This table comes from immunoSEQ multiplex PCR, and its TCRdb copy is limited to in-frame clones, with some not included. The table records about 120,000 clones, approximately 80% of them present only once. Source material: PBMCs. These receptors were taken from a man aged 30 to 45 in good health and CMV-seropositive. CDR3s include the opening cysteine and the closing phenylalanine or tryptophan. D genes are given only for firm matches. A row's size may be missing; if present it is once, few, many or a size class.

CDR3 length: 16
D gene: NA
clone size: NA
J gene: TRBJ2-6
V gene: TRBV28
CDR3 protein: CASSSILRSGANVLTF
CDR3 DNA: TGTGCCAGCAGCTCCATACTACGCTCTGGGGCCAACGTCCTGACTTTC

CDR3 length: 14
D gene: TRBD1
clone size: NA
J gene: TRBJ2-4
V gene: TRBV7-2
CDR3 protein: CASSRRQGENSQYF
CDR3 DNA: TGTGCCAGCAGCAGGAGACAGGGCGAAAACAGTCAGTACTTC

CDR3 length: 15
D gene: NA
clone size: NA
J gene: TRBJ1-1
V gene: TRBV5-4
CDR3 protein: CASRIRGAAFTEAFF
CDR3 DNA: TGTGCCAGCAGAATCCGGGGGGCAGCTTTCACTGAAGCTTTCTTT

CDR3 length: 18
D gene: NA
clone size: NA
J gene: TRBJ2-5
V gene: TRBV15
CDR3 protein: CATSRDLGVAEKRETQYF
CDR3 DNA: TGTGCCACCAGCAGAGATCTGGGAGTAGCGGAAAAGAGGGAGACCCAGTACTTC

CDR3 length: 14
D gene: NA
clone size: NA
J gene: TRBJ2-3
V gene: TRBV5-4
CDR3 protein: CASSSSRVTDTQYF
CDR3 DNA: TGTGCCAGCAGCTCTAGCCGTGTCACAGATACGCAGTATTTT

CDR3 length: 14
D gene: TRBD2
clone size: NA
J gene: TRBJ2-7
V gene: TRBV28
CDR3 protein: CASTPGLAFYEQYF
CDR3 DNA: TGTGCCAGCACCCCGGGACTAGCGTTCTACGAGCAGTACTTC

CDR3 length: 14
D gene: NA
clone size: NA
J gene: TRBJ1-5
V gene: TRBV14
CDR3 protein: CASSHRGNNQPQHF
CDR3 DNA: TGTGCCAGCAGCCACAGGGGCAATAATCAGCCCCAGCATTTT

CDR3 length: 13
D gene: NA
clone size: NA
J gene: TRBJ1-2
V gene: TRBV27
CDR3 protein: CASSPHDSYGYTF
CDR3 DNA: TGTGCCAGCAGCCCCCACGACAGCTATGGCTACACCTTC

CDR3 length: 17
D gene: NA
clone size: once
J gene: TRBJ2-2
V gene: TRBV15
CDR3 protein: CATSRFRGGGVTGELFF
CDR3 DNA: TGTGCCACCAGCAGATTCCGCGGCGGAGGGGTCACCGGGGAGCTGTTTTTT

CDR3 length: 15
D gene: NA
clone size: NA
J gene: TRBJ1-5
V gene: TRBV7-2
CDR3 protein: CASSRDRYSNQPQHF
CDR3 DNA: TGTGCCAGCAGCCGAGATCGTTATAGCAATCAGCCCCAGCATTTT

CDR3 length: 19
D gene: NA
clone size: NA
J gene: TRBJ2-6
V gene: TRBV30
CDR3 protein: CAWSVEGRTFLAGANVLTF
CDR3 DNA: TGTGCCTGGAGTGTGGAGGGGAGGACTTTTCTCGCTGGGGCCAACGTCCTGACTTTC

CDR3 length: 15
D gene: NA
clone size: few
J gene: TRBJ1-2
V gene: TRBV4-1
CDR3 protein: CASSYRQWTNYGYTF
CDR3 DNA: TGCGCCAGCAGCTACCGACAGTGGACTAACTATGGCTACACCTTC

CDR3 length: 13
D gene: TRBD1
clone size: once
J gene: TRBJ2-4
V gene: TRBV2
CDR3 protein: CATLRTGKNIQYF
CDR3 DNA: TGTGCCACCCTAAGGACAGGGAAAAACATTCAGTACTTC

CDR3 length: 20
D gene: NA
clone size: NA
J gene: TRBJ2-7
V gene: TRBV21-1
CDR3 protein: CASSKVVRRDGHRSSYEQYF
CDR3 DNA: TGTGCCAGCAGCAAAGTGGTGAGGAGGGACGGCCATAGAAGCTCCTACGAGCAGTACTTC

CDR3 length: 15
D gene: NA
clone size: NA
J gene: TRBJ2-7
V gene: TRBV7-6
CDR3 protein: CASSPGGPGSYEQYF
CDR3 DNA: TGTGCCAGCAGCCCAGGGGGGCCGGGTTCCTACGAGCAGTACTTC

CDR3 length: 14
D gene: NA
clone size: NA
J gene: TRBJ1-2
V gene: TRBV18
CDR3 protein: CASSPGIGDWGYTF
CDR3 DNA: TGTGCCAGCTCACCAGGGATCGGGGACTGGGGCTACACCTTC

CDR3 length: 14
D gene: TRBD2
clone size: NA
J gene: TRBJ2-7
V gene: TRBV4-1
CDR3 protein: CASSPSGGFYEQYF
CDR3 DNA: TGCGCCAGCAGCCCCAGCGGGGGGTTTTACGAGCAGTACTTC

CDR3 length: 17
D gene: NA
clone size: few
J gene: TRBJ1-4
V gene: TRBV5-4
CDR3 protein: CASSDGLSGVGPEKLFF
CDR3 DNA: TGTGCCAGCAGCGATGGACTTTCAGGGGTCGGTCCTGAAAAACTGTTTTTT

CDR3 length: 14
D gene: TRBD1
clone size: NA
J gene: TRBJ1-2
V gene: TRBV7-6
CDR3 protein: CASSLAGTGHGYTF
CDR3 DNA: TGTGCCAGCAGCTTAGCTGGGACAGGTCATGGCTACACCTTC

CDR3 length: 13
D gene: NA
clone size: few
J gene: TRBJ1-1
V gene: TRBV7-9
CDR3 protein: CASTGAGNTEAFF
CDR3 DNA: TGTGCCAGCACAGGGGCTGGAAACACTGAAGCTTTCTTT

CDR3 length: 17
D gene: TRBD1
clone size: NA
J gene: TRBJ1-6
V gene: TRBV5-4
CDR3 protein: CASSPRDRGALNSPLHF
CDR3 DNA: TGTGCCAGCAGCCCTAGGGACAGGGGAGCCCTAAATTCACCCCTCCACTTT

CDR3 length: 16
D gene: TRBD2
clone size: NA
J gene: TRBJ2-5
V gene: TRBV4-3
CDR3 protein: CASSPGGLAGSETQYF
CDR3 DNA: TGCGCCAGCAGCCCCGGGGGTTTAGCGGGGTCAGAGACCCAGTACTTC